This passage covers 22 T cell receptor beta chains from one sample sequenced in a study of long-term antiretroviral therapy in people with HIV. immunoSEQ v3.0 was run at survey level. Some clones are missing from TCRdb's copy, which holds only in-frame ones; the method was immunoSEQ multiplex PCR. The table has about 28,000 clones, 84% seen once; the top ten hold 5.5% to 7%. The material was unsorted PBMCs, obtained 0.4 years after starting antiretroviral therapy. The receptor set was obtained from a man between 18 and 35 years old with HIV.

The genes are TRBV6-5 and TRBJ1-1, with TRBD1 matching over 7 bases. Germline CDR1 MNHEY, CDR2 SVGAGI. Trimming at V came to 7 bases and at J to 1 base, leaving 9 bases not matched to a gene. The CDR3 runs 15 residues. CDR3 loop: CASTIKGATNTEAFF. CDR3 nucleotides: TGTGCCAGCACCATTAAGGGGGCCACGAACACTGAAGCTTTCTTT.

The J gene is TRBJ2-1, the V gene TRBV7-9, with D unresolved. With 1 base removed from V and 10 bases from J, the gap between germline ends came to 5 bases. CDR1 SEHNR and CDR2 FQNEAQ come from the germline V gene (reference sequence). The CDR3 sequence is 11 residues long. CDR3 residues: CASSLVGEQFF. The CDR3 DNA sequence: TGTGCCAGCAGCTTAGTAGGCGAGCAGTTCTTC.

This sequence joins TRBV28 and TRBJ2-3, with D possibly being TRBD2 (5 bases). The CDR3 sequence is 16 residues long. The germline CDR1 and CDR2 sequences are MDHEN and SYDVKM. Trimming removed 2 bases at V and 2 bases at J, with 14 bases between. CDR3 sequence (DNA): TGTGCCAGCAGTTTAAGTTCAGGAGCGGACACAGATACGCAGTATTTT. It specifies CASSLSSGADTDTQYF.

The rearrangement links TRBV4-3 to TRBJ2-7; 11 bases are shared with TRBD1. CDR1 is LGHNA, CDR2 YSLEER, per germline. There are 16 residues in the CDR3. V lost 3 bases to trimming and J lost 6 bases; unmatched junction nucleotides: 10. The CDR3 region has the DNA TGCGCCAGCAGCCATCTCCCGGGACAGGGGGTTCCCGAGCAGTACTTC. Translation: CASSHLPGQGVPEQYF.

This chain uses TRBV6-6 with TRBJ1-5; no clear D gene. This CDR3 has 14 amino acids. The V and J ends lost 0 bases and 5 bases respectively, with 8 bases between them. CDR1 is MNHNY and CDR2 is SVGAGI in the germline V gene (reference sequence). The CDR3 coding sequence is TGTGCCAGCAGTTACTCGAGCGAGGATCAGCCCCAGCATTTT. Encoded protein: CASSYSSEDQPQHF.

This clone was seen more than once but under ten times. The V and J genes are TRBV6-5 and TRBJ1-2; 7 bases map to TRBD1. CDR1 is MNHEY and CDR2 is SVGAGI in the germline V gene. CDR3 length equals 14 residues. V gave up 2 bases and J gave up 0 bases; unmatched junction bases: 0. CDR3 in amino acids: CASSYGTANYGYTF. The DNA for the CDR3 is TGTGCCAGCAGTTACGGGACAGCTAACTATGGCTACACCTTC.

This clone was detected only once. J is TRBJ2-2 and V is TRBV27; 9 bases are shared with TRBD1. With V trimmed by 3 bases and J by 5 bases, 4 bases remained unmatched. Germline V gives CDR1 MNHEY, CDR2 SMNVEV (reference sequence). CDR3 length: 15 residues. The CDR3 sequence is CASSLTGGKTGELFF. CDR3 DNA: TGTGCCAGCAGTTTGACAGGGGGAAAGACCGGGGAGCTGTTTTTT.

The rearrangement links TRBV25-1 to TRBJ1-1; unclear D gene. CDR3 length equals 15 residues. Germline V gene sequence: CDR1 MGHDK, CDR2 SYGVNS. The V and J ends lost 3 bases and 3 bases respectively, with 14 bases between them. The CDR3 here is CASSDPAGEDTEAFF. CDR3 nucleotides: TGTGCCAGCAGTGATCCTGCCGGGGAGGACACTGAAGCTTTCTTT.

The V call is TRBV7-8, the J call TRBJ2-1; 11 nucleotides agree with TRBD2. Losses at the gene ends were 1 base for V and 5 bases for J; bases not matched to a gene: 7. There are 17 residues in the CDR3. Looked up from germline, CDR1 is SGHVS and CDR2 is FQNEAQ. The CDR3 coding sequence is TGTGCCAGCAGCTTAGTCCCGGGACTAGCGGAGGACAATGAGCAGTTCTTC. Its translation is CASSLVPGLAEDNEQFF.

The chain is built from TRBV19 and TRBJ2-3, with a possible D match to TRBD2 (5 bases). The CDR3 is made up of 15 amino acids. Germline V gene lookup returns CDR1 LNHDA and CDR2 SQIVND (reference sequence). The ends were cut back, 0 bases at V and 9 bases at J, with 16 bases in the middle. CDR3 DNA sequence: TGTGCCAGTAGTATAGATGCCGGGGAAGGAGTAACGCAGTATTTT. Amino acids: CASSIDAGEGVTQYF. Drawing the rest from reference TRBV19 and TRBJ2-3, the complete variable domain is DGGITQSPKYLFRKEGQNVTLSCEQNLNHDAMYWYRQDPGQGLRLIYYSQIVNDFQKGDIAEGYSVSREKKESFPLTVTSAQKNPTAFYLCASSIDAGEGVTQYFGPGTRLTVL.

V usage is TRBV10-3 and J usage is TRBJ1-1; D ambiguous. This CDR3 contains 13 residues. From germline, CDR1 is ENHRY and CDR2 SYGVKD. V was pared by 0 bases and J by 6 bases, with 8 bases between. For the CDR3, the DNA is TGTGCCATCAGTGAGTCGAACTACGCTGAAGCTTTCTTT. It translates to CAISESNYAEAFF.

The chain couples TRBV5-1 to TRBJ1-4; tentative D call: TRBD1 (5 bases). The CDR3 is made up of 15 amino acids. V lost 2 bases to trimming and J lost 8 bases, with 16 bases between them. Per germline, CDR1 SGHRS and CDR2 YFSETQ. In nucleotides, the CDR3 is TGCGCCAGCAGCTTTAAAGGGGTGGCGAGGGAAAAACTGTTTTTT. This translates into CASSFKGVAREKLFF.

The chain combines TRBV15 with TRBJ2-7, with 9 bases matching TRBD1. The CDR3 totals 14 residues. Germline loops: CDR1 LNHNV, CDR2 YYDKDF (reference sequence). V dropped 4 bases and J dropped 5; count of bases not matched to a gene: 6. CDR3: CATSTRQGDNEQYF. CDR3 nucleotide sequence: TGTGCCACCAGCACAAGACAGGGGGATAACGAGCAGTACTTC.

The chain carries TRBV7-9 and TRBJ2-7; D might be TRBD2 (5 bases). Germline CDR1 reads SEHNR; CDR2 reads FQNEAQ (reference sequence). The CDR3 is made up of 12 amino acids. V was cut by 5 bases and J by 1 base, with 6 bases left in between. This CDR3 is CASSTGSYEQYF. The CDR3 nucleotides are TGTGCCAGCAGCACGGGATCCTACGAGCAGTACTTC.

The chain uses TRBV7-6 and TRBJ2-3, with D possibly being TRBD1 or TRBD2 (5 bases each). This CDR3 contains 14 residues. V lost 4 bases to trimming and J lost 7 bases, with 15 bases between them. Germline lookup yields CDR1 SGHVS and CDR2 FNYEAQ. This CDR3 is CASSSGPGGYTQYF. The CDR3 nucleotides read TGTGCCAGCAGCTCGGGACCTGGCGGATATACGCAGTATTTT.

CDR3 DNA sequence: TGTGCCAGCAGCTTAGCGCAACACTCTGGAAACACCATATATTTT. It yields the protein CASSLAQHSGNTIYF. The V gene is TRBV7-2, the J gene TRBJ1-3, with D unresolved. Trimming removed 0 bases at V and 0 bases at J, with 6 bases between. Germline CDR1 is SGHTA and CDR2 is FQGNSA. The CDR3 loop spans 15 amino acids.

The rearrangement joins TRBV11-2 to TRBJ1-2, with D possibly matching TRBD1 (5 bases). Germline V gene lookup returns CDR1 SGHAT and CDR2 FQNNGV. V was cut by 5 bases and J by 7 bases, with 17 bases left in between. The CDR3 loop spans 14 amino acids. This chain's CDR3 is CASSPGTSGGGYTF. Here the CDR3 DNA reads TGTGCCAGCAGCCCGGGGACCTCTGGGGGTGGCTACACCTTC.

The sample holds a few counts of this clone. The chain carries TRBV12-2 and TRBJ1-2. TRBV12-2 is an annotated pseudogene. The CDR3 covers 14 residues. CDR3 in DNA: TGTGCAAGTCGCCTTGCAGGCGGATACTATGGCTACACCTTC. This sequence encodes CASRLAGGYYGYTF.

The chain has TRBV6-6 and TRBJ1-1, with 7 bases that match TRBD1. CDR3 length: 13 amino acids. Per the germline V gene, CDR1 is MNHNY and CDR2 is SVGAGI (reference sequence). Trimming cost V 5 bases and J 1 base; bases outside gene matches: 1. For the CDR3, the DNA is TGTGCCAGCAGTACAGGGGCGAACACTGAAGCTTTCTTT. This encodes CASSTGANTEAFF.

This clone is a singleton in its sample. This rearrangement joins TRBV5-1 to TRBJ2-7; TRBD1 matches at 9 bases. Germline V gene data show CDR1 as SGHRS and CDR2 as YFSETQ. V lost 4 bases, J lost 2 bases, and 7 bases stayed unmatched. The CDR3 covers 15 residues. The CDR3 loop reads CASSPGTGMAYEQYF. The CDR3 nucleotides read TGCGCCAGCAGCCCGGGGACAGGGATGGCCTACGAGCAGTACTTC.

The chain uses TRBV27 and TRBJ2-7, with 10 nucleotides matching TRBD2. From germline, CDR1 is MNHEY and CDR2 SMNVEV (reference sequence). The CDR3 is made up of 16 amino acids. Losses at the gene ends were 5 bases for V and 2 bases for J; bases not matched to a gene: 9. Written as DNA, the CDR3 is TGTGCCAGCAGTCCAAAAACTAGCGGGATTCCCTACGAGCAGTACTTC. It yields the protein CASSPKTSGIPYEQYF.

V usage is TRBV10-3 and J usage is TRBJ2-7; D is perhaps TRBD1 (7 bases). Germline CDR1 is ENHRY and CDR2 is SYGVKD. The CDR3 covers 14 residues. The V gene lost 3 bases and the J gene lost 3 bases, with 12 bases spanning the gap. The CDR3 loop is CAISDPQGGYEQYF. The CDR3 bases are TGTGCCATCAGTGACCCTCAGGGGGGCTACGAGCAGTACTTC.